The 26 T cell receptor beta chains in this list originate from one sample, sequenced in a study of blood T cell repertoires in COVID-19. Assay: immunoSEQ multiplex PCR; the TCRdb copy retains only in-frame clones and omits some. Of 52,000 or so clones listed, 76% are singletons. The sample consisted of peripheral blood. These TCRs come from a man in his fifties with active or convalescent COVID-19.

DNA of the CDR3: TGTGCCAGCAGTTTAGATCAGGGATGGGACACTGAAGCTTTCTTT. Protein: CASSLDQGWDTEAFF. The chain couples TRBV27 to TRBJ1-1; maybe TRBD1 (5 bases). CDR1 and CDR2 (germline): MNHEY, SMNVEV (reference sequence). The germline V and J ends were trimmed by 2 bases and 3 bases, with 13 bases remaining between them. This CDR3 has 15 amino acids.

J is TRBJ2-6 and V is TRBV6-5, with D perhaps TRBD1 (5 bases). Germline CDR1 reads MNHEY; CDR2 reads SVGAGI. Trimming pared 7 bases from V and 0 bases from J, leaving 10 bases between. This CDR3 has 15 amino acids. Here the CDR3 DNA reads TGTGCCAGCAAACTGGACACCTCTGGGGCCAACGTCCTGACTTTC. Amino acid sequence: CASKLDTSGANVLTF.

CDR3 DNA sequence: TGTGCCACCGCGGCCGGAAACACCATATATTTT. This translates into CATAAGNTIYF. This rearrangement joins TRBV19 to TRBJ1-3; D unclear. The CDR3 totals 11 residues. Trimming removed 10 bases from V and 4 bases from J, with 8 bases in between. Germline-derived CDR1 and CDR2 are LNHDA and SQIVND (reference sequence).

This chain connects TRBV27 to TRBJ2-1; maybe TRBD2 (6 bases). This CDR3 is 13 amino acids long. Germline V gives CDR1 MNHEY, CDR2 SMNVEV (reference sequence). V was shortened by 5 bases and J by 15 bases, with 20 bases between the two germline ends. CDR3 DNA: TGTGCCAGCAGTCCTAAAAGACTAGTTTGGTCGTTCTTC. Translation gives CASSPKRLVWSFF.

V gene TRBV5-4 combines with J gene TRBJ1-1, with D unclear. Trimming left V 1 base short and J 5 bases short, with 12 bases between. The V gene's germline CDR1 is SGHNT and CDR2 YYREEE (reference sequence). The length of the CDR3 is 14 residues. This CDR3 is CASSLLGSPTEAFF. CDR3 in DNA: TGTGCCAGCAGCTTGTTGGGCAGCCCGACTGAAGCTTTCTTT. The full variable domain, in which reference TRBV5-4 and TRBJ1-1 provide the parts outside the CDR3, is ETGVTQSPTHLIKTRGQQVTLRCSSQSGHNTVSWYQQALGQGPQFIFQYYREEENGRGNFPPRFSGLQFPNYSSELNVNALELDDSALYLCASSLLGSPTEAFFGQGTRLTVV.

CDR3 coding DNA: TGTGCCAGTAGTATCCCCGGGACAGGCTCACCTGGCTACACCTTC. Its protein product is CASSIPGTGSPGYTF. The J gene is TRBJ1-2, the V gene TRBV19; 8 nucleotides match TRBD1. The CDR3 is made up of 15 amino acids. Per the germline V gene, CDR1 is LNHDA and CDR2 is SQIVND (reference sequence). V gave up 3 bases and J gave up 7 bases; unmatched junction bases: 10.

This clone was seen a handful of times. V usage is TRBV18 and J usage is TRBJ1-2; a weak D match, TRBD1 (6 bases). The CDR3 is 14 amino acids. Germline V gene sequence: CDR1 KGHSH, CDR2 LQKENI. Trimming removed 3 bases at V and 1 base at J, with 9 bases between. The chain's CDR3 is CASSPNRDNYGYTF. For the CDR3, the DNA is TGTGCCAGCTCACCTAACAGGGATAACTATGGCTACACCTTC.

The chain joins TRBV12-3 or TRBV12-4 to TRBJ1-2; 9 bases line up with TRBD1. The ends lost 1 base at V and 6 bases at J; junction bases unmatched: 0. This CDR3 has 13 residues. CDR3 DNA sequence: TGTGCCAGCAGTTTAGGGGACAGGGATGGCTACACCTTC. This gives the protein CASSLGDRDGYTF.

V is TRBV7-9 and J is TRBJ1-1, with unresolved D. The CDR3 covers 13 residues. V lost 1 base, J lost 3 bases, and 6 bases lay in between. Germline V lookup: CDR1 SEHNR, CDR2 FQNEAQ (reference sequence). CDR3 nucleotide sequence: TGTGCCAGCAGCTTAGGAGGGCACACTGAAGCTTTCTTT. Translation: CASSLGGHTEAFF.

The CDR3 is CASSPNRGGEQFF. The CDR3 DNA sequence: TGTGCCAGCAGTCCGAATAGGGGGGGGGAGCAGTTCTTC. This sequence joins TRBV12-3 or TRBV12-4 and TRBJ2-1, with D maybe TRBD2 (7 bases). The CDR3 runs 13 residues. Trimming took off 5 bases at V and 10 bases at J, with 15 bases between the two ends.

This clone was detected a few times. J is TRBJ2-2 and V is TRBV2; D is unclear. The CDR3 runs to 11 residues. Germline CDR1 SNHLY, CDR2 FYNNEI. V lost 5 bases and J lost 9, with 7 bases in between. The DNA of the CDR3 is TGTGCCAGCAGTTCCGAGTGGGAGCTGTTTTTT. As protein: CASSSEWELFF.

The chain uses TRBV7-9 and TRBJ2-3; possibly TRBD2 for D (6 bases). From germline, CDR1 is SEHNR and CDR2 FQNEAQ (reference sequence). The V gene lost 5 bases and the J gene lost 2 bases, with 17 bases spanning the gap. The CDR3 is 16 amino acids. CDR3 in amino acids: CASSPVMLAITDTQYF. The CDR3 bases are TGTGCCAGCAGCCCCGTAATGCTAGCGATCACAGATACGCAGTATTTT.

Remarks on this clone: Additional DNA sequences in this sample encode the identical CDR3. The chain is built from TRBV7-9 and TRBJ1-5; D unclear. V was pared by 5 bases and J by 4 bases, with 9 bases between. Germline CDR1 is SEHNR and CDR2 is FQNEAQ (reference sequence). This CDR3 comprises 13 residues. CDR3 nucleotides: TGTGCCAGCAGCCCAGGCGAGAATCAGCCCCAGCATTTT. It specifies CASSPGENQPQHF.

The V and J genes are TRBV19 and TRBJ2-1; maybe TRBD2 (6 bases). Trimming shortened V by 4 bases and J by 2 bases, and 15 bases separated the two germline ends. The CDR3 has 16 residues. CDR1 and CDR2 (germline): LNHDA, SQIVND (reference sequence). The CDR3 here is CASSTGETGAYNEQFF. The CDR3 DNA sequence: TGTGCCAGTAGTACTGGCGAGACGGGGGCCTACAATGAGCAGTTCTTC.

DNA of the CDR3: TGTGCCAGCAGCTTAGGGCCCCCCAGTGAAGCTTTCTTT. It translates to CASSLGPPSEAFF. The gene calls are TRBV11-3 and TRBJ1-1; no definite D call. The ends were cut back, 1 base at V and 7 bases at J, with 10 bases in the middle. In germline, CDR1 is SGHNT, CDR2 YENEEA. The CDR3 has 13 residues.

The rearrangement links TRBV18 to TRBJ2-3, with TRBD1 matching over 8 bases. The CDR3 runs 16 residues. V lost 1 base, J lost 3 bases, and 6 bases stayed unmatched. Germline-derived CDR1 and CDR2 are KGHSH and LQKENI. CDR3 amino acids: CASSPLAGGDTDTQYF. Written as DNA, the CDR3 is TGTGCCAGCTCACCACTGGCAGGGGGCGATACAGATACGCAGTATTTT.

The CDR3 sequence is CASSWETGGRYEQYF. The DNA for the CDR3 is TGTGCCAGCAGCTGGGAGACAGGGGGCCGTTACGAGCAGTACTTC. The J gene is TRBJ2-7, the V gene TRBV5-4; TRBD1 agrees at 10 bases. V gave up 3 bases and J gave up 4 bases; unmatched junction bases: 7. This CDR3 has 15 residues. Per the germline V gene, CDR1 is SGHNT and CDR2 is YYREEE (reference sequence). The whole variable domain, filled in from reference TRBV5-4 and TRBJ2-7, reads ETGVTQSPTHLIKTRGQQVTLRCSSQSGHNTVSWYQQALGQGPQFIFQYYREEENGRGNFPPRFSGLQFPNYSSELNVNALELDDSALYLCASSWETGGRYEQYFGPGTRLTVT.

As to this clone: Additional DNA sequences in this sample encode the identical CDR3. V and J are TRBV5-1 and TRBJ2-7; 10 nucleotides match TRBD2. Germline V lookup: CDR1 SGHRS, CDR2 YFSETQ. The CDR3 runs 16 residues. The V gene end was trimmed by 0 bases and the J gene end by 4 bases; junction bases not matched to a gene: 7. CDR3 sequence reads: CASSLEPAGGEYEQYF. CDR3 sequence (DNA): TGCGCCAGCAGCTTGGAACCAGCGGGGGGGGAGTACGAGCAGTACTTC.

The V gene is TRBV7-2, the J gene TRBJ2-3; 7 positions match TRBD1. Germline CDR1 is SGHTA and CDR2 is FQGNSA. This CDR3 has 12 residues. V shed 5 bases and J 5 bases; nucleotides not matched to a gene: 1. The chain's CDR3 is CASSPGGDTQYF. In nucleotides, the CDR3 is TGTGCCAGCAGCCCAGGGGGAGATACGCAGTATTTT.

The CDR3 DNA reads TGTGCCAGCAGTGAGGGCAGCCGAAACTCCTACAATGAGCAGTTCTTC. Translating gives CASSEGSRNSYNEQFF. The chain is built from TRBV25-1 and TRBJ2-1; D ambiguous. Trimming cost V 3 bases and J 0 bases, with 12 bases left between them. The CDR3 is 16 residues long. Germline lookup yields CDR1 MGHDK and CDR2 SYGVNS.

The chain recombines TRBV10-2 with TRBJ1-6, with D tentatively TRBD1 (5 bases). The CDR3 extends over 14 amino acids. Germline V gene lookup returns CDR1 WSHSY and CDR2 SAAADI. Trimming shortened V by 4 bases and J by 10 bases, and 14 bases separated the two germline ends. CDR3 amino acids: CASSGQGSRSPLHF. CDR3 nucleotides: TGCGCCAGCAGTGGGCAGGGTAGTAGATCACCCCTCCACTTT.

The genes are TRBV5-1 and TRBJ2-3, with 12 bases matching TRBD2. This CDR3 has 17 amino acids. In germline, CDR1 is SGHRS, CDR2 YFSETQ. The ends lost 2 bases at V and 2 bases at J; junction bases unmatched: 6. For the CDR3, the DNA is TGCGCCAGCAGCTTCGGGACTAGCGGGTGGATCACAGATACGCAGTATTTT. The encoded protein is CASSFGTSGWITDTQYF.

The chain's CDR3 is CASTEGLTRGETQYF. The CDR3 DNA sequence: TGTGCCAGCACCGAGGGCCTCACGAGGGGGGAGACCCAGTACTTC. The J gene is TRBJ2-5, the V gene TRBV2; the D gene is possibly TRBD1 (6 bases). The CDR3 consists of 15 residues. With 7 bases removed from V and 5 bases from J, the gap between germline ends came to 20 bases. CDR1 and CDR2 from the germline V gene are SNHLY and FYNNEI.

V gene TRBV9 combines with J gene TRBJ1-4, with D possibly being TRBD1 (5 bases). Germline V lookup: CDR1 SGDLS, CDR2 YYNGEE. This CDR3 comprises 14 residues. Trimming cost V 4 bases and J 8 bases, with 15 bases left between them. The CDR3 DNA follows: TGTGCCAGCAGCCCCCCTCGGGGGGACGAAAAACTGTTTTTT. Its protein product is CASSPPRGDEKLFF. The full variable domain, completed using reference TRBV9 and TRBJ1-4, is DSGVTQTPKHLITATGQRVTLRCSPRSGDLSVYWYQQSLDQGLQFLIQYYNGEERAKGNILERFSAQQFPDLHSELNLSSLELGDSALYFCASSPPRGDEKLFFGSGTQLSVL.

The V call is TRBV3-1 (or the pseudogene TRBV3-2), the J call TRBJ1-2, with TRBD1 identical over 7 bases. Per germline, CDR1 LGHDT and CDR2 YNNKEL (reference sequence). This CDR3 region has 19 residues. With 2 bases clipped from V and 0 bases from J, the junction kept 15 bases outside the gene matches. The CDR3 region is CASSQHSPGTAFSNYGYTF. CDR3 nucleotides: TGTGCCAGCAGCCAACATTCGCCTGGGACAGCGTTTTCTAACTATGGCTACACCTTC.

The chain employs TRBV3-1 (or the pseudogene TRBV3-2) and TRBJ2-3, with 7 bases matching TRBD1. The CDR3 totals 15 residues. CDR1 is LGHDT, CDR2 YNNKEL, per germline (reference sequence). V trimming: 4 bases; J trimming: 2 bases; junction bases outside the gene matches: 6. Here the CDR3 DNA reads TGTGCCAGCAGCCCCTCGGGACAGAACACAGATACGCAGTATTTT. It yields the protein CASSPSGQNTDTQYF.